Below are 10 T cell receptor beta chains sequenced from a single sample in a study of T cell repertoires in cytomegalovirus infection. MiXCR was run by TCRdb on the reads, yielding one entry per CDR3 protein. This table holds approximately 500,000 distinct CDR3 sequences, more than 15% found once. Sample: CD8+ T cells from PBMCs. The receptors come from a human donor in good health (CMV status not recorded). Some clones in this sample may be carry-over from other donors' samples.

V gene TRBV6-6 combines with J gene TRBJ1-4; 7 bases line up with TRBD1. The CDR3 totals 15 residues. V lost 2 bases and J lost 6; bases outside the gene matches: 6. Germline V lookup: CDR1 MNHNY, CDR2 SVGAGI (reference sequence). The CDR3 here is CASSYVAGGDEKLFF. The CDR3, as DNA: TGTGCCAGCAGTTACGTTGCAGGGGGGGATGAAAAACTGTTTTTT.

This clonotype showed up many times. J is TRBJ2-3 and V is TRBV7-2, with TRBD2 identical over 10 bases. The CDR3 extends over 15 amino acids. J lost 5 bases, V lost 4 bases, and 6 bases had no gene match. Per the germline V gene, CDR1 is SGHTA and CDR2 is FQGNSA. DNA of the CDR3: TGTGCCAGCAGCTCGCTAGCGGGAGAGGGAGATACGCAGTATTTT. Protein product: CASSSLAGEGDTQYF.

This clonotype was seen ten or more times. The V call is TRBV28, the J call TRBJ2-1; no reliable D call. The germline V gene has CDR1 MDHEN and CDR2 SYDVKM. The CDR3 has 12 residues. The ends were cut back, 5 bases at V and 9 bases at J, with 11 bases in the middle. CDR3: CASSPQLGEQFF. In DNA, the CDR3 is TGTGCCAGCAGTCCTCAGTTGGGTGAGCAGTTCTTC.

The genes are TRBV29-1 and TRBJ1-2, with unresolved D. This CDR3 comprises 13 residues. Germline assignment: CDR1 SQVTM and CDR2 ANQGSEA. Trimming shortened V by 4 bases and J by 4 bases, and 13 bases separated the two germline ends. CDR3 coding DNA: TGCAGCGTTGTGACCCAGAAAACCTATGGCTACACCTTC. Encoded protein: CSVVTQKTYGYTF.

The chain employs TRBV27 and TRBJ2-5; D may be TRBD1 or TRBD2 (5 bases each). V lost 6 bases, J lost 4 bases, and 15 bases lay in between. This CDR3 spans 14 amino acids. The germline V gene has CDR1 MNHEY and CDR2 SMNVEV (reference sequence). The CDR3 bases are TGTGCCAGCAGCCGAGGGGAACCCTTAGAGACCCAGTACTTC. Protein product: CASSRGEPLETQYF.

The V gene is TRBV5-1, the J gene TRBJ2-4; maybe TRBD2 (6 bases). V gave up 0 bases and J gave up 5 bases, with 12 bases separating them. CDR3 length equals 15 residues. CDR1 SGHRS and CDR2 YFSETQ come from the germline V gene. This chain's CDR3 is CASSLALTGENIQYF. In DNA, the CDR3 is TGCGCCAGCAGCTTGGCCTTAACGGGGGAAAACATTCAGTACTTC.

The chain employs TRBV28 and TRBJ2-5; D is perhaps TRBD1 or TRBD2 (5 bases each). V lost 5 bases to trimming and J lost 2 bases, with 21 bases between them. This CDR3 has 17 residues. Germline lookup yields CDR1 MDHEN and CDR2 SYDVKM. The chain's CDR3 is CASSLTEGRGWQETQYF. In DNA, the CDR3 is TGTGCCAGCAGTCTCACCGAGGGGCGCGGGTGGCAAGAGACCCAGTACTTC.

This clonotype was recorded once. One end of the junction does not line up with germline, which may come from a read error. The chain employs TRBV4-1 and TRBJ2-7; TRBD2 might be the D (5 bases). Germline V gives CDR1 MGHRA, CDR2 YSYEKL. The CDR3 is made up of 15 amino acids. The chain's CDR3 is CASSKEATGNYEQYF. CDR3 DNA: TGCGCCAGCAGCAAAGAAGCAACGGGGAATTACGAGCAGTACTTC.

For this clonotype: The junction does not match germline at one end; this may be a read error. The rearrangement joins TRBV5-1 to TRBJ2-2; perhaps TRBD2 as D (5 bases). Germline CDR1 SGHRS, CDR2 YFSETQ. This CDR3 has 17 residues. The CDR3 region is CASSLIILDSNTGVLFF. The CDR3 DNA reads as TGCGCCAGCAGCTTGATTATTTTAGACTCGAACACCGGGGTGCTGTTTTTT.

This clonotype was seen only a few times. This chain connects TRBV2 to TRBJ1-2; TRBD1 agrees at 8 bases. This CDR3 has 17 amino acids. The germline gives CDR1 SNHLY, CDR2 FYNNEI. With 3 bases clipped from V and 6 bases from J, the junction kept 15 bases outside the gene matches. The CDR3 loop reads CASSDLTWTGSDHGYTF. The CDR3 DNA is TGTGCCAGCAGTGATCTTACTTGGACAGGGTCGGATCATGGCTACACCTTC. The full variable domain, completed using reference TRBV2 and TRBJ1-2, is EPEVTQTPSHQVTQMGQEVILRCVPISNHLYFYWYRQILGQKVEFLVSFYNNEISEKSEIFDDQFSVERPDGSNFTLKIRSTKLEDSAMYFCASSDLTWTGSDHGYTFGSGTRLTVV.